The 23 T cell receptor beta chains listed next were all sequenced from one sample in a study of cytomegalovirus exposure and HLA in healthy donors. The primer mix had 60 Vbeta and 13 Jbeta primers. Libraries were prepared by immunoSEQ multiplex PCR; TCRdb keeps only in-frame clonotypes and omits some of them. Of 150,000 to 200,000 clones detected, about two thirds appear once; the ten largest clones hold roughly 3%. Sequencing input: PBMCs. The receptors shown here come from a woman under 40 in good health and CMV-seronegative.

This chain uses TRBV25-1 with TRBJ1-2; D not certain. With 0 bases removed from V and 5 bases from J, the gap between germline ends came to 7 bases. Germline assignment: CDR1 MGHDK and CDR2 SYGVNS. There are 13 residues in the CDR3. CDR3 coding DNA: TGTGCCAGCAGTGAATACAGATTTTATGGCTACACCTTC. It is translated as CASSEYRFYGYTF.

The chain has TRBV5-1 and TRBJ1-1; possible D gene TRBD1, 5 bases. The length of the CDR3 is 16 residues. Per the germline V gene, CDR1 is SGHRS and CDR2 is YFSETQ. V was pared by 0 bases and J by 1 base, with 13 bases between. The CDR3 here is CASSLAGVVGNTEAFF. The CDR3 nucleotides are TGCGCCAGCAGCTTGGCGGGGGTCGTAGGGAACACTGAAGCTTTCTTT.

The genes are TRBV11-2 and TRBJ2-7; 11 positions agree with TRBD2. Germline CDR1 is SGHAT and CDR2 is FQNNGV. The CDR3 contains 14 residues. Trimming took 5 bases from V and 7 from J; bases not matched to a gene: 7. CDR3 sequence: CASSPSGGLWEQYF. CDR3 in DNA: TGTGCCAGCAGCCCTAGCGGGGGGCTGTGGGAGCAGTACTTC.

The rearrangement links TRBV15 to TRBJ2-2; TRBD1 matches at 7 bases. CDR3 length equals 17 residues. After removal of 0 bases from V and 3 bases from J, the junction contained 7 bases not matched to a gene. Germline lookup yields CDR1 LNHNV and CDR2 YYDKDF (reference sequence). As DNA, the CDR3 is TGTGCCACCAGCAGAGACACCGGGACAGTGGACACCGGGGAGCTGTTTTTT. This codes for CATSRDTGTVDTGELFF. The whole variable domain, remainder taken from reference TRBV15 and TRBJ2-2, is DAMVIQNPRYQVTQFGKPVTLSCSQTLNHNVMYWYQQKSSQAPKLLFHYYDKDFNNEADTPDNFQSRRPNTSFCFLDIRSPGLGDTAMYLCATSRDTGTVDTGELFFGEGSRLTVL.

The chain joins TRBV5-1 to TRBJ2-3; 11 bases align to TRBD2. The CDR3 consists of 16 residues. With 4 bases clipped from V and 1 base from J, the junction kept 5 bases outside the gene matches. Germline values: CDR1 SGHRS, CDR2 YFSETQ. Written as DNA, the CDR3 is TGCGCCAGCAGCGCGACACTAGCGGGGGGCACAGATACGCAGTATTTT. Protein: CASSATLAGGTDTQYF.

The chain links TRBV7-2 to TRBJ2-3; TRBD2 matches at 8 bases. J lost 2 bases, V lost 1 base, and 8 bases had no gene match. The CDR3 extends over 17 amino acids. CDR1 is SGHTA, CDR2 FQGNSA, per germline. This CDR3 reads CASSLGQRGLLTDTQYF. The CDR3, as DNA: TGTGCCAGCAGCTTAGGCCAGCGGGGGTTACTCACAGATACGCAGTATTTT. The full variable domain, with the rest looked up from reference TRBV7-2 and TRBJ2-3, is GAGVSQSPSNKVTEKGKDVELRCDPISGHTALYWYRQSLGQGLEFLIYFQGNSAPDKSGLPSDRFSAERTGGSVSTLTIQRTQQEDSAVYLCASSLGQRGLLTDTQYFGPGTRLTVL.

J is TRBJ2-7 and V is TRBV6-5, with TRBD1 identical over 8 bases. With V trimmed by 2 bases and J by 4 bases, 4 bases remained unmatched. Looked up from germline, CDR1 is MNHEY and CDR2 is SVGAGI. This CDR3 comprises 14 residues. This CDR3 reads CASSYQGAVYEQYF. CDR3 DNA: TGTGCCAGCAGTTACCAGGGGGCGGTGTACGAGCAGTACTTC.

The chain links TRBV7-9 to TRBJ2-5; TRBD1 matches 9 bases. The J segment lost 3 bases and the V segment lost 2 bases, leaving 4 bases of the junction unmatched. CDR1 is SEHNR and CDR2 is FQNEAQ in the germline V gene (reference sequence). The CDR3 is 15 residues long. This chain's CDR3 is CASSLKGQGEETQYF. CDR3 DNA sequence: TGTGCCAGCAGCTTAAAGGGACAGGGTGAAGAGACCCAGTACTTC.

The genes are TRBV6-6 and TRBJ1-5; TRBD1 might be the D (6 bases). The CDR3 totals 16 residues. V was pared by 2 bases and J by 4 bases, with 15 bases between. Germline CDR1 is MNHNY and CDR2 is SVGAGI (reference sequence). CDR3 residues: CASSYGVTGPNQPQHF. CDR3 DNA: TGTGCCAGCAGTTACGGCGTTACAGGGCCGAATCAGCCCCAGCATTTT.

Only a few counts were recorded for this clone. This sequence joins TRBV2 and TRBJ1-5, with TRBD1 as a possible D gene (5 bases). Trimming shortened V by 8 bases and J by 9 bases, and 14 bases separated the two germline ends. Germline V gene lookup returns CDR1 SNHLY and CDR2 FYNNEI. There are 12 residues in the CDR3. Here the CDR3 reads CASGAPRGPQHF. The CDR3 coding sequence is TGTGCCAGCGGGGCCCCGCGCGGGCCCCAGCATTTT.

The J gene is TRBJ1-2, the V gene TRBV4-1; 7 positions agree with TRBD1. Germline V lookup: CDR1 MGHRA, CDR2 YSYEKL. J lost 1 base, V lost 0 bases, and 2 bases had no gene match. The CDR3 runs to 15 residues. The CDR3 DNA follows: TGCGCCAGCAGCCAAGAGGCAGGGGGTAACTATGGCTACACCTTC. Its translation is CASSQEAGGNYGYTF.

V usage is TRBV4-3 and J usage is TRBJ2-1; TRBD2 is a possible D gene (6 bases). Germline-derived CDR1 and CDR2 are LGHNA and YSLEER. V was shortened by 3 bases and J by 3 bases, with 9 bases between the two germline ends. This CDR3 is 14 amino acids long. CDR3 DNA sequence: TGCGCCAGCAGCCACCCCGGGGGCTACAATGAGCAGTTCTTC. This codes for CASSHPGGYNEQFF.

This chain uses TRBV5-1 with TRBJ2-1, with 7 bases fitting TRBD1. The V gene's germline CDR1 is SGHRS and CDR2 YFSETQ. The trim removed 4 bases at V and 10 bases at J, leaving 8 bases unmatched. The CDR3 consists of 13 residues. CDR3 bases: TGCGCCAGCAGCCCCCCCACAGGGGACGAGCAGTTCTTC. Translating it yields CASSPPTGDEQFF.

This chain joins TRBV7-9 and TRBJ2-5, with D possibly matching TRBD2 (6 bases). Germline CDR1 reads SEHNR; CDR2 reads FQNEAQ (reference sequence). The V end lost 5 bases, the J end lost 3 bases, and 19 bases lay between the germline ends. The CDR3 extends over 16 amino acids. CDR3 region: CASSEWGGRGKETQYF. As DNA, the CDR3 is TGTGCCAGCAGCGAATGGGGAGGCCGCGGGAAAGAGACCCAGTACTTC.

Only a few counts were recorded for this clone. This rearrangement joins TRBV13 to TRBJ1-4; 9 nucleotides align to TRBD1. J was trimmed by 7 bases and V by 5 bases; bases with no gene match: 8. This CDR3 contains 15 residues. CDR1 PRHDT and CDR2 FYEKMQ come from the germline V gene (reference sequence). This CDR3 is CASSMGQGSIEKLFF. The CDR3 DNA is TGTGCCAGCAGCATGGGACAGGGATCAATTGAAAAACTGTTTTTT.

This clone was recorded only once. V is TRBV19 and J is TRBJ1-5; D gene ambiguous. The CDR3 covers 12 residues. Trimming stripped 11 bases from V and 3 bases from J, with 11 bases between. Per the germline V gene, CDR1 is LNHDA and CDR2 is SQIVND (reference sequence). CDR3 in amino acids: CARSGFNQPQHF. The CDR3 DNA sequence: TGTGCCCGCTCGGGTTTCAATCAGCCCCAGCATTTT.

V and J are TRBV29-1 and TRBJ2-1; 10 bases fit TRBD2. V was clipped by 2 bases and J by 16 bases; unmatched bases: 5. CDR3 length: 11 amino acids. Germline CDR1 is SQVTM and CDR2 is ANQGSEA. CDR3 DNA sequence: TGCAGCGTTGAAAGGCTAGCGGGAGTTTTCTTC. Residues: CSVERLAGVFF.

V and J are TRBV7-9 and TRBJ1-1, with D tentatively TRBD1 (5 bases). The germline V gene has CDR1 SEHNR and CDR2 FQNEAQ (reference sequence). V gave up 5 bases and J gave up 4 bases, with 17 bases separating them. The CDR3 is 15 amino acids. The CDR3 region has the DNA TGTGCCAGCAGCCCTCTACAGGTCGTTGGCACTGAAGCTTTCTTT. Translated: CASSPLQVVGTEAFF.

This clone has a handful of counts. The CDR3 sequence: CASSGSAYEQYF. CDR3 DNA: TGTGCCAGCAGTGGTTCTGCCTACGAGCAGTACTTC. The rearrangement joins TRBV25-1 to TRBJ2-7; no firm D call. V was cut by 4 bases and J by 2 bases, with 6 bases left in between. CDR1 MGHDK and CDR2 SYGVNS come from the germline V gene. The CDR3 is 12 residues long.

The CDR3 loop is CATQAPGNNEQFF. The DNA of the CDR3 is TGCGCCACCCAAGCCCCAGGGAACAATGAGCAGTTCTTC. The chain carries TRBV4-3 and TRBJ2-1, with D tentatively TRBD1 (5 bases). Per germline, CDR1 LGHNA and CDR2 YSLEER. The CDR3 is 13 amino acids. V was clipped by 10 bases and J by 5 bases, with 15 bases between them.

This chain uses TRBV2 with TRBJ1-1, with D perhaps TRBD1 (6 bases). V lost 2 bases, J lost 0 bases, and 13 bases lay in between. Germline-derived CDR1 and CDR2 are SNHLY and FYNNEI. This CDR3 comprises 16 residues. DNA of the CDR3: TGTGCCAGCAGTGAAAATACGGGGGGCGTGAACACTGAAGCTTTCTTT. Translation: CASSENTGGVNTEAFF.

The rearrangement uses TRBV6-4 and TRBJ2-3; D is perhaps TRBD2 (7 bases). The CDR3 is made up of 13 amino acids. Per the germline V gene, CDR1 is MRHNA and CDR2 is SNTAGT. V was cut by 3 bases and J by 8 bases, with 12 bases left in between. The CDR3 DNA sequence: TGTGCCAGCAGTGATCACAGGGAGGGTACGCAGTATTTT. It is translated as CASSDHREGTQYF.

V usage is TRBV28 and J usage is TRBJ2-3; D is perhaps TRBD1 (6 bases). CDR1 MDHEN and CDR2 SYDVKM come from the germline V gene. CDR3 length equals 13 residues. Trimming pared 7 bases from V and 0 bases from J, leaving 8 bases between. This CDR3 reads CASNRASTDTQYF. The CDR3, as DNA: TGTGCCAGCAACAGGGCTAGCACAGATACGCAGTATTTT.